At least ten counts were recorded for the clone carrying this T cell receptor beta chain. Antigen: not known. The entry originates in a study of T cells in Graves' hyperthyroidism and ophthalmopathy. Study background: Upon initial diagnosis and before any treatment, peripheral blood was collected.

Study outcomes and limitations: Blood shared most expanded thyroid clonotypes above 0.001.

Hyperthyroidism of Graves' type that showed no ophthalmopathy progression within 18 months was stable. Patients were excluded for uncontrolled infection, other autoimmune disease, pregnancy or lactation. V was trimmed by 2 bases and J by 0 bases, leaving 12 bases between them. The CDR3 is made up of 16 amino acids. Per germline, CDR1 SGHRS and CDR2 YFSETQ. The source material, RNA transcripts, was used to amplify TCR beta CDR3 regions. A first-round RT-PCR of the TCR CDR3 used the HTBI primer set. TCRdb re-derived calls from the multiplex PCR reads in MiXCR, one entry per CDR3 protein. This repertoire shows about 590,000 distinct CDR3 sequences, less than 20% found once; its top ten account for about 7%.

The origin of this receptor is a woman under 40 with Graves' hyperthyroidism. J is TRBJ2-1 and V is TRBV5-1, with D unclear. The sequencing sample was made of blood. The CDR3 DNA sequence: TGCGCCAGCAGCTTTACCCAACCGAGCTCCTACAATGAGCAGTTCTTC. This gives the protein CASSFTQPSSYNEQFF.